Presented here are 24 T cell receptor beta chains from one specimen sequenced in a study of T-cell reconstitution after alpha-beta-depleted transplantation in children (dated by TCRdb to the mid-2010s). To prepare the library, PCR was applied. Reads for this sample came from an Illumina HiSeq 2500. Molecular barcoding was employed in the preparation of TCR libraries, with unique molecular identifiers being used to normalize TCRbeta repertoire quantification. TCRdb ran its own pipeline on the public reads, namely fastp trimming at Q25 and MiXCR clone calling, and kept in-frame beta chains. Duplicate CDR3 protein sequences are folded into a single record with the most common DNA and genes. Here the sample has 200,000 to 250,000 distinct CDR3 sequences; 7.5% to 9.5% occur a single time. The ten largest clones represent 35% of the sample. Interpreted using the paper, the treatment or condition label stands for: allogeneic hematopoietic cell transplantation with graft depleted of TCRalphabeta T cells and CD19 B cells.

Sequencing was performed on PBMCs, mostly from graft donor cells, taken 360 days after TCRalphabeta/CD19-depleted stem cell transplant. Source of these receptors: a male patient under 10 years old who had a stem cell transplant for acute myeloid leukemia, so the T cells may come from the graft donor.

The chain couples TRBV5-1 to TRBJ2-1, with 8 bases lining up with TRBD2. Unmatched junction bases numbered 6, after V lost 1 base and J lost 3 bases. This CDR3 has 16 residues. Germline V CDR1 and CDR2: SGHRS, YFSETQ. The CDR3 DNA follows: TGCGCCAGCAGCTTGAAACGGGGGGGCGGCTACAATGAGCAGTTCTTC. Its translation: CASSLKRGGGYNEQFF.

The CDR3 coding sequence is TGTGCCAGCAGCCTAATCGGAGGCGTATCCGAGCAGTACTTC. It specifies CASSLIGGVSEQYF. The chain uses TRBV3-1 and TRBJ2-7; possibly TRBD2 for D (5 bases). V shed 4 bases and J shed 6 bases, with 16 bases lying between them. CDR3 length: 14 amino acids. CDR1 and CDR2 (germline): LGHDT, YNNKEL (reference sequence).

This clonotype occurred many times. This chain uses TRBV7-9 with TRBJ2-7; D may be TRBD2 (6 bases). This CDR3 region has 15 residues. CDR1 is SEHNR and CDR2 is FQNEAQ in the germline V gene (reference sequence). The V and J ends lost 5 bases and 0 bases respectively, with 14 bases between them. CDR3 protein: CASSPKSGPSYEQYF. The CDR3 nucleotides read TGTGCCAGCAGCCCGAAGAGCGGGCCCTCCTACGAGCAGTACTTC. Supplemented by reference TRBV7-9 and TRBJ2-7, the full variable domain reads DTGVSQNPRHKITKRGQNVTFRCDPISEHNRLYWYRQTLGQGPEFLTYFQNEAQLEKSRLLSDRFSAERPKGSFSTLEIQRTEQGDSAMYLCASSPKSGPSYEQYFGPGTRLTVT.

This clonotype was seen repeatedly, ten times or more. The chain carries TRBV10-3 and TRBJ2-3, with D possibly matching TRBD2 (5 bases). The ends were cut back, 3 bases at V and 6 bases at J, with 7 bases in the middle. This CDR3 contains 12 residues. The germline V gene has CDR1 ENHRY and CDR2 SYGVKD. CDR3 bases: TGTGCCATCAGTGAAGCGGTGGATACGCAGTATTTT. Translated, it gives CAISEAVDTQYF.

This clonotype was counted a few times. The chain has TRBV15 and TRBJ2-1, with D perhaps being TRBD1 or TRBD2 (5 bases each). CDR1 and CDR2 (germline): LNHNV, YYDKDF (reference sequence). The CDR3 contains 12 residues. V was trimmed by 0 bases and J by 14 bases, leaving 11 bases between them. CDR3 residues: CATSRDRGAEFF. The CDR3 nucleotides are TGTGCCACCAGCAGAGATAGAGGGGCGGAGTTCTTC.

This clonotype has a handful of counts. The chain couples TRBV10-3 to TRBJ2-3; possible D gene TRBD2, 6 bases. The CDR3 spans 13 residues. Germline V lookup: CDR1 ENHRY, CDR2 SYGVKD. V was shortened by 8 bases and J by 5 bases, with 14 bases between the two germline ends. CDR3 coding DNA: TGTGCCATCGGGGGGACGATTGGAGATACGCAGTATTTT. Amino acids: CAIGGTIGDTQYF.

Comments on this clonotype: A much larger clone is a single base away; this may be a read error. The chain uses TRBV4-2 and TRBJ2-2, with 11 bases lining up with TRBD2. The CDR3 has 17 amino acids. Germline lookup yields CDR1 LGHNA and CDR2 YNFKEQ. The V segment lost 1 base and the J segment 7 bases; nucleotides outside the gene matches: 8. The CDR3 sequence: CASSQALAGGDSGELFF. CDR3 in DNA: TGTGCCAGCAGCCAAGCTCTAGCGGGAGGTGACAGCGGGGAGCTGTTTTTT.

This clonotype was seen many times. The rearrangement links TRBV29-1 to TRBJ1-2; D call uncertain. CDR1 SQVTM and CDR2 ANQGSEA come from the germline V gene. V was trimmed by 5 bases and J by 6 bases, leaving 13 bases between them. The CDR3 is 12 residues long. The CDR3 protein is CSVRGSMDGYTF. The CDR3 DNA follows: TGCAGCGTTCGGGGTTCAATGGATGGCTACACCTTC.

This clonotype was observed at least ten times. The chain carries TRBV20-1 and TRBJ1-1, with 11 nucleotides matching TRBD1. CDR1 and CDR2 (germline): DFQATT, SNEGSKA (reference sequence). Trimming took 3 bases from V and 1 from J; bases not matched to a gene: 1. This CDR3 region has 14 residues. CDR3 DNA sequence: TGCAGTGCTAGGGACAGGGGGCAGAACACTGAAGCTTTCTTT. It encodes CSARDRGQNTEAFF.

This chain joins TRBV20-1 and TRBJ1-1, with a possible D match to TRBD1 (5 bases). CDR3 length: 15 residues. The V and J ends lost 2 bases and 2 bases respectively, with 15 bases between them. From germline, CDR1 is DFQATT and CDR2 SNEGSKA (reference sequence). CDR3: CSARIPGGVNTEAFF. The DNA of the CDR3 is TGCAGTGCTAGAATCCCTGGGGGGGTAAACACTGAAGCTTTCTTT.

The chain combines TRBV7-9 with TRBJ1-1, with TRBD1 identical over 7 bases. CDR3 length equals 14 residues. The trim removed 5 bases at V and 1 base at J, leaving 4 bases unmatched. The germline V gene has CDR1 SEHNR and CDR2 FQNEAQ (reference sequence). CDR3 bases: TGTGCCAGCAGCCCACAGGGGTCGAACACTGAAGCTTTCTTT. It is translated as CASSPQGSNTEAFF. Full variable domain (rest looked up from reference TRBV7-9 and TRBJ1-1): DTGVSQNPRHKITKRGQNVTFRCDPISEHNRLYWYRQTLGQGPEFLTYFQNEAQLEKSRLLSDRFSAERPKGSFSTLEIQRTEQGDSAMYLCASSPQGSNTEAFFGQGTRLTVV.

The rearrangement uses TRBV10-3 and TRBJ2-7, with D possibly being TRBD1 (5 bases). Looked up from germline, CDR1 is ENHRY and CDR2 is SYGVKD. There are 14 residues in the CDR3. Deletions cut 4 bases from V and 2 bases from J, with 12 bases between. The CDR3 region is CAISAGAGTYEQYV. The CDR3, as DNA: TGTGCCATCAGTGCTGGGGCAGGAACCTACGAGCAGTACGTC.

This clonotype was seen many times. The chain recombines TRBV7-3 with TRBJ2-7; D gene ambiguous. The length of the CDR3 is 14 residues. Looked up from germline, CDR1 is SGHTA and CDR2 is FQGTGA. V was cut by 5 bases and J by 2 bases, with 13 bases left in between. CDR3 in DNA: TGTGCCAGCAGCCGAGAGCACGGTCCCTACGAGCAGTACTTC. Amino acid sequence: CASSREHGPYEQYF.

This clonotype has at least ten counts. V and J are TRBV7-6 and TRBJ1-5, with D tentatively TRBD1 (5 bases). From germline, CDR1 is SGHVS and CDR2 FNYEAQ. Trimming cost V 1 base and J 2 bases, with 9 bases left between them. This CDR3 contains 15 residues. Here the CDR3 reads CASSLGPGGNQPQHF. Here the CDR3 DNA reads TGTGCCAGCAGCTTAGGTCCGGGGGGCAATCAGCCCCAGCATTTT.

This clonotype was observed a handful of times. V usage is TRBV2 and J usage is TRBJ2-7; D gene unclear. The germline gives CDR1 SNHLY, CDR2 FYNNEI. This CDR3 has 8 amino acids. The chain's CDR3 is CASNLRIV. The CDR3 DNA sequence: TGTGCCAGCAACCTCAGGATCGTC.

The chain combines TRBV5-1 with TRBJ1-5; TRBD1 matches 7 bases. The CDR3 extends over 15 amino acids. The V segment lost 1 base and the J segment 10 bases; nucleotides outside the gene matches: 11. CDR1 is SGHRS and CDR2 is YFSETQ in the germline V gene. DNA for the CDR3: TGCGCCAGCAGCTTGCGTGGTCGGCAGGGGGAACCCCAGCATTTT. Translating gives CASSLRGRQGEPQHF.

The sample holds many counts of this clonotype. This CDR3 is CASSLADGIYEQYF. CDR3 DNA sequence: TGTGCCAGCAGTTTAGCCGACGGGATCTACGAGCAGTACTTC. The gene calls are TRBV12-3 or TRBV12-4 and TRBJ2-7, with D possibly TRBD2 on 5 matching bases. The CDR3 is made up of 14 amino acids. V dropped 0 bases and J dropped 3 bases, with 9 bases sitting between them.

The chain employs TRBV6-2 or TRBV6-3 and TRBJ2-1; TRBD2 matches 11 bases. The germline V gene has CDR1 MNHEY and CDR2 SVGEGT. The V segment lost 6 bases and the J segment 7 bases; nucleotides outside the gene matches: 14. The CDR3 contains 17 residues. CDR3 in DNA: TGTGCCAGCAGCCTGTCGACTAGCGGGAAAAGGGTAAATGAGCAGTTCTTC. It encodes CASSLSTSGKRVNEQFF.

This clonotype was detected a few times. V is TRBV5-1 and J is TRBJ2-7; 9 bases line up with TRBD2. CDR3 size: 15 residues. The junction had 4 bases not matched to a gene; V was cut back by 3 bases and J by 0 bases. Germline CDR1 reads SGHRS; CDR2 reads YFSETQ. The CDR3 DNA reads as TGCGCCAGCAGCTGGACGACTAGCGGCTCCTACGAGCAGTACTTC. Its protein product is CASSWTTSGSYEQYF.

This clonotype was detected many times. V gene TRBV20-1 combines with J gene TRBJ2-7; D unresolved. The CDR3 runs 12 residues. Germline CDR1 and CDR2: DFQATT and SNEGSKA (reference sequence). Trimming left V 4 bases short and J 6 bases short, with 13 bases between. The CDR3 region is CSATLEWGEQYF. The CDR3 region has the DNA TGCAGTGCTACCCTAGAGTGGGGCGAGCAGTACTTC.

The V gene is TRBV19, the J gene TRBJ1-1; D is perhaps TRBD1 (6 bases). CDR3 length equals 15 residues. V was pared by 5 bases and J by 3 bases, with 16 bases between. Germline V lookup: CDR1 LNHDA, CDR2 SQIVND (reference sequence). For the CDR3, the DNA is TGTGCCAGTAGTCTCGGCTCGGGGGCGGACACTGAAGCTTTCTTT. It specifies CASSLGSGADTEAFF.

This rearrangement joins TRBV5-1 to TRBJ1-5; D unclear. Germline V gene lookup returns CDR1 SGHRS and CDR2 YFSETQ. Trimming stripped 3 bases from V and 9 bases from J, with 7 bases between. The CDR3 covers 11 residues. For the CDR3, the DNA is TGCGCCAGCAGCTGGGTCGTGCCCCAGCATTTT. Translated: CASSWVVPQHF.

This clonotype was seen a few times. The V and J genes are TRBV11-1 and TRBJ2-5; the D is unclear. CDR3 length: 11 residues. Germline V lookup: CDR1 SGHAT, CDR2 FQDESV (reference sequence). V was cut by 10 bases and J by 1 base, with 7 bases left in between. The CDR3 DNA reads TGTGCCACCGGGTTCCAAGAGACCCAGTACTTC. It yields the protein CATGFQETQYF.

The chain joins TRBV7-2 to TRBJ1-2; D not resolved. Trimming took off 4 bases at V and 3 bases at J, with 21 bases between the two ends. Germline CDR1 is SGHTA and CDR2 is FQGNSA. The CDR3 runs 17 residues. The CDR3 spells CASSYKARIKWDYGYTF. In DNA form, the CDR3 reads TGTGCCAGCAGCTACAAAGCACGCATTAAGTGGGACTATGGCTACACCTTC.